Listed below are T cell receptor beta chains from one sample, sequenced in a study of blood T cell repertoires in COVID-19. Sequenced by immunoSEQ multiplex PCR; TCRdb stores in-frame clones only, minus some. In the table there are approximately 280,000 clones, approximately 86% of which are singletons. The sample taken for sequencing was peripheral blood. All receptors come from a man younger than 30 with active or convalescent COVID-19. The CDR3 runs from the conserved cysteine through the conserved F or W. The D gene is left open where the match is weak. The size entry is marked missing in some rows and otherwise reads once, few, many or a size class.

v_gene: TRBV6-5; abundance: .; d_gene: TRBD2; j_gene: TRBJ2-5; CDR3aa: CASRGQLAGGETQYF; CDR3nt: TGTGCCAGCAGAGGGCAACTAGCGGGGGGTGAGACCCAGTACTTC
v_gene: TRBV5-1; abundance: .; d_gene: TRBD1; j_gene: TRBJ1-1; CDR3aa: CASRKGTADTEAFF; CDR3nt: TGCGCCAGCAGGAAAGGGACAGCGGACACTGAAGCTTTCTTT
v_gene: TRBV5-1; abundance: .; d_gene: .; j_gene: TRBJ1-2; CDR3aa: CASSSQGLDYGYTF; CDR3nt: TGCGCCAGCAGCTCACAGGGTTTGGACTATGGCTACACCTTC
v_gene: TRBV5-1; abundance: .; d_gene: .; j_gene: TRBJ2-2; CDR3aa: CASSPTSNTGELFF; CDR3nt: TGCGCCAGCAGCCCTACTTCGAACACCGGGGAGCTGTTTTTT
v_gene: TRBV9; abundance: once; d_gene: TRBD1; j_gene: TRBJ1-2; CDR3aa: CASTKGQGPNYGYTF; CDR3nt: TGTGCCAGCACTAAGGGACAGGGACCTAACTATGGCTACACCTTC
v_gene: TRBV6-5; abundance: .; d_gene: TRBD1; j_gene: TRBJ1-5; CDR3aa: CASRSTGRGQPQHF; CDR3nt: TGTGCCAGCAGATCGACAGGGAGAGGTCAGCCCCAGCATTTT
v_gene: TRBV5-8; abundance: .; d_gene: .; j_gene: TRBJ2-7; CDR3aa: CASSLVGGNEQYF; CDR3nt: TGTGCCAGCAGCTTGGTGGGAGGAAACGAGCAGTACTTC
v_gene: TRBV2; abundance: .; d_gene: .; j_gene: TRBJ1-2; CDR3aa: CASSETAYGYTF; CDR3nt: TGTGCCAGCAGTGAAACAGCATATGGCTACACCTTC
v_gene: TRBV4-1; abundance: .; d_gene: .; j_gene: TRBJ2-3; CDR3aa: CASSQEGASTDTQYF; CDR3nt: TGCGCCAGCAGCCAAGAGGGAGCTAGCACAGATACGCAGTATTTT
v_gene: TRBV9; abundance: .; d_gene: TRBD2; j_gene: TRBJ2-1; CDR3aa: CASSANRASGGYNEQFF; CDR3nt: TGTGCCAGCAGCGCAAATAGGGCTAGCGGGGGCTACAATGAGCAGTTCTTC
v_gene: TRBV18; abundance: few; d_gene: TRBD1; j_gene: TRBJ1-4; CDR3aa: CASSQGQGGTNEKLFF; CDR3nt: TGTGCCAGCTCACAGGGACAGGGAGGAACTAATGAAAAACTGTTTTTT
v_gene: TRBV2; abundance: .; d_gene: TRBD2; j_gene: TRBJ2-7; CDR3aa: CASREIAGGQHYEQYF; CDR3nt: TGTGCCAGCAGGGAAATAGCGGGGGGGCAACATTACGAGCAGTACTTC
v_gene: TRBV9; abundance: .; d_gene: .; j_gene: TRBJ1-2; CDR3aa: CASSAEHTPNYGYTF; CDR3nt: TGTGCCAGCAGCGCCGAACATACACCCAACTATGGCTACACCTTC
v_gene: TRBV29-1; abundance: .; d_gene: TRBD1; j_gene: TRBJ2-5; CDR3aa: CSVDRGARETQYF; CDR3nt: TGCAGCGTGGACAGGGGCGCTCGGGAGACCCAGTACTTC
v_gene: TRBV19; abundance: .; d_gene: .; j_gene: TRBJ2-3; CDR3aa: CASSLNDLRHTQYF; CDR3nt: TGTGCCAGTAGTTTAAACGACTTGCGCCATACGCAGTATTTT
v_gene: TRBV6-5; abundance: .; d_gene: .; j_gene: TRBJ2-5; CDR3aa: CASSYLRGDQETQYF; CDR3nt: TGTGCCAGCAGTTACCTCAGGGGGGACCAAGAGACCCAGTACTTC
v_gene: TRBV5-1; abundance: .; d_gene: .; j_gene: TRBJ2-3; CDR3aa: CARKTERYF; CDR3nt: TGCGCCAGAAAAACCGAGAGGTATTTT
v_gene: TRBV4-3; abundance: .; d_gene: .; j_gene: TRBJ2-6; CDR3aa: CASSQDWESSGANVLTF; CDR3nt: TGCGCCAGCAGCCAAGATTGGGAGTCCTCTGGGGCCAACGTCCTGACTTTC
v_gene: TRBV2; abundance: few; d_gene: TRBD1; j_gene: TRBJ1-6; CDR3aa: CASSAWDRVDSPLHF; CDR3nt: TGTGCCAGCAGTGCCTGGGACAGGGTTGATTCACCCCTCCACTTT
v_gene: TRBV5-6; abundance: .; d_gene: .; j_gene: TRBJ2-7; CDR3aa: CASSLRDGGYPGSEQYF; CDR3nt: TGTGCCAGCAGCCTGCGGGATGGGGGGTACCCTGGGAGCGAGCAGTACTTC
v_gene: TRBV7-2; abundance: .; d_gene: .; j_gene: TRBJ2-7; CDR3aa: CASSSTGLLNEQYF; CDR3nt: TGTGCCAGCAGCTCCACAGGGCTTCTGAACGAGCAGTACTTC
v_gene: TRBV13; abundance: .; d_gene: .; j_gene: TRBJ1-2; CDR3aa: CASSPVQGGYTF; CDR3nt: TGTGCCAGCAGCCCTGTACAGGGCGGCTACACCTTC
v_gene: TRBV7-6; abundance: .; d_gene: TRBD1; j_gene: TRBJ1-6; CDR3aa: CASSGTGASPLHF; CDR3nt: TGTGCCAGCTCTGGGACAGGGGCATCACCCCTCCACTTT
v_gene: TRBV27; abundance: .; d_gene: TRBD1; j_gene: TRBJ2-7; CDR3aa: CASSLLTGPTYEQYF; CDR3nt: TGTGCCAGCAGTTTACTGACAGGGCCTACCTACGAGCAGTACTTC
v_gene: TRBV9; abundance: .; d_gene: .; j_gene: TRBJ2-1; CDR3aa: CASSVVPTVTGIEQFF; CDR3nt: TGTGCCAGCAGCGTAGTCCCGACAGTGACAGGAATTGAGCAGTTCTTC
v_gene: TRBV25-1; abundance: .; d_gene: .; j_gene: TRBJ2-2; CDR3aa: CASLGQNTGELFF; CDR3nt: TGTGCCAGCCTGGGACAGAACACCGGGGAGCTGTTTTTT
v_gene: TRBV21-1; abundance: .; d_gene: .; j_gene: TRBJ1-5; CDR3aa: CASRITDRTVPNSNQPQHF; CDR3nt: TGTGCCAGCAGGATAACGGACAGGACAGTGCCCAATAGCAATCAGCCCCAGCATTTT
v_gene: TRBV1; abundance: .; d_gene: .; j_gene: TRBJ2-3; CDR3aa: CTSSQDRLAGAFTDTQYF; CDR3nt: TGCACCAGCAGCCAAGATCGACTAGCGGGGGCCTTCACAGATACGCAGTATTTT
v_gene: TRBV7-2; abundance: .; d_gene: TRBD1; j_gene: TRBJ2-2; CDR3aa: CASSKLTGTGELFF; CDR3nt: TGTGCCAGCAGCAAACTGACAGGGACCGGGGAGCTGTTTTTT
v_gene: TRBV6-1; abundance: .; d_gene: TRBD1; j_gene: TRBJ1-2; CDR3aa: CASSEFGDRVNTF; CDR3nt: TGTGCCAGCAGTGAGTTCGGGGACAGGGTTAACACCTTC
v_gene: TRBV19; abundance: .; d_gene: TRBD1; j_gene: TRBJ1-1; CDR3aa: CASSTWTGRAEAFF; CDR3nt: TGTGCCAGTAGTACCTGGACAGGGCGAGCTGAAGCTTTCTTT
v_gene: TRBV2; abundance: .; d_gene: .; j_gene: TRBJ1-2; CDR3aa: CASSESGSPYGYTF; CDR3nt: TGTGCCAGCAGTGAGTCGGGGTCTCCCTATGGCTACACCTTC
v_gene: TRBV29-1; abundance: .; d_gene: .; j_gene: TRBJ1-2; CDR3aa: CSVEGAGGYGYTF; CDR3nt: TGCAGCGTTGAGGGGGCTGGGGGCTATGGCTACACCTTC
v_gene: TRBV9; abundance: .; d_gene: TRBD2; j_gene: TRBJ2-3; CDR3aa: CASSVSPGLAGTDTQYF; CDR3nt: TGTGCCAGCAGCGTCTCCCCGGGACTAGCGGGGACAGATACGCAGTATTTT
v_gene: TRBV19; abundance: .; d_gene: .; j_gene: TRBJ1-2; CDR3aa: CASSIDPGNYGYTF; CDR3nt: TGTGCCAGTAGTATAGATCCAGGGAACTATGGCTACACCTTC
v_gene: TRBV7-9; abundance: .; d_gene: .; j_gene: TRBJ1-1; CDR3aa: CASSPHGGGTEAFF; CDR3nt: TGTGCCAGCAGCCCCCACGGCGGTGGGACTGAAGCTTTCTTT
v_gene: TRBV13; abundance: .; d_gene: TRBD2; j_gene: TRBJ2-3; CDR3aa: CASSPGDRTGGKDTQYF; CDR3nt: TGTGCCAGCAGCCCCGGGGATCGTACGGGGGGGAAAGATACGCAGTATTTT
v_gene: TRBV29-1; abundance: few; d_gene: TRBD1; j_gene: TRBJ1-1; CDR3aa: CSDRQGGTEAFF; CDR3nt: TGCAGCGATAGACAGGGTGGCACTGAAGCTTTCTTT
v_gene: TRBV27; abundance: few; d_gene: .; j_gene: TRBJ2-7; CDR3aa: CASSLPDSYEQYF; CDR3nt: TGTGCCAGCAGTTTGCCAGACAGCTACGAGCAGTACTTC
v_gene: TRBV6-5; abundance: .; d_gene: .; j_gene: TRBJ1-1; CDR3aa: CATSRAGRNTEAFF; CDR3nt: TGTGCCACCAGCAGGGCAGGAAGAAACACTGAAGCTTTCTTT
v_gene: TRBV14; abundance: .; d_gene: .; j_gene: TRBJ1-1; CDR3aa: CASSQAGFVTEAFF; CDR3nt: TGTGCCAGCAGCCAAGCAGGGTTCGTCACTGAAGCTTTCTTT
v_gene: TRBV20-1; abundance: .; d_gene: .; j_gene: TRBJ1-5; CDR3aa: CSASLPGADQPQHF; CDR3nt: TGCAGTGCTAGTTTACCAGGGGCCGATCAGCCCCAGCATTTT
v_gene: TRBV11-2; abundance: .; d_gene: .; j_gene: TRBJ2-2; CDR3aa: CASRLRVDTGELFF; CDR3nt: TGTGCCAGCCGCTTGCGGGTTGACACCGGGGAGCTGTTTTTT
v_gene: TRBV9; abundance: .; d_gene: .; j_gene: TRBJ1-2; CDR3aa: CASSGDTYGYTF; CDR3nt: TGTGCCAGCAGCGGGGACACGTATGGCTACACCTTC
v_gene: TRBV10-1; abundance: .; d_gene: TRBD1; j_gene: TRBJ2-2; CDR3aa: CASSLGQLNTGELFF; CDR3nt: TGCGCCAGCAGCCTGGGACAGCTGAACACCGGGGAGCTGTTTTTT
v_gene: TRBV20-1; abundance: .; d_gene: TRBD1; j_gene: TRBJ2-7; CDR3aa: CSASDRDPREQYF; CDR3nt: TGCAGTGCTAGTGACAGGGATCCGCGGGAGCAGTACTTC
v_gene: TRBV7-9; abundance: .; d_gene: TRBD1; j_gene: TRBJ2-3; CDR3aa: CASSSFPSAQGVFLDTQYF; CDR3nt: TGTGCCAGCAGCTCCTTCCCCTCGGCACAGGGGGTATTTCTGGATACGCAGTATTTT
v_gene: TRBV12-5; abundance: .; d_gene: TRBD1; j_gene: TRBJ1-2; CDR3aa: CASATGVEAYGYTF; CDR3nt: TGTGCTAGTGCCACAGGGGTTGAAGCGTATGGCTACACCTTC
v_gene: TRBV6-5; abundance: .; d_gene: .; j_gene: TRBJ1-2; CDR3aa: CASTQEGVYGYTF; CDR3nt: TGTGCCAGCACCCAAGAAGGGGTCTATGGCTACACCTTC
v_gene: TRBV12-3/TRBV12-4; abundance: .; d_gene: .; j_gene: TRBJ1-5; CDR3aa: CASSPDRFQPQHF; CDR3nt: TGTGCCAGCAGTCCCGACAGGTTTCAGCCCCAGCATTTT
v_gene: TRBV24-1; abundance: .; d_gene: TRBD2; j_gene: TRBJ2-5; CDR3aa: CATSETSGGAREETQYF; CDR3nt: TGTGCCACCAGTGAAACTAGCGGGGGGGCCCGGGAAGAGACCCAGTACTTC
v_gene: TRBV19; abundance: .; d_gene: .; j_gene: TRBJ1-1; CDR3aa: CASSRDITEAFF; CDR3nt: TGTGCCAGTAGCCGGGACATTACTGAAGCTTTCTTT
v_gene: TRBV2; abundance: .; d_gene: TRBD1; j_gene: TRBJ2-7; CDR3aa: CASNGDRGRDEQYF; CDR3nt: TGTGCCAGCAATGGAGACAGGGGGCGCGACGAGCAGTACTTC
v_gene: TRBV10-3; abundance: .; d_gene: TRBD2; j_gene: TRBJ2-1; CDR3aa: CAISESRGENEQFF; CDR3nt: TGTGCCATCAGTGAGTCTCGGGGGGAGAATGAGCAGTTCTTC
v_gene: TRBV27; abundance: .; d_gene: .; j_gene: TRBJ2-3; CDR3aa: CASSFSWGADTQYF; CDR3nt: TGTGCCAGCAGTTTTTCCTGGGGGGCAGATACGCAGTATTTT
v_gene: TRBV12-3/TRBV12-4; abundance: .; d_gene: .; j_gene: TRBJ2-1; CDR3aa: CASRVTGYNEQFF; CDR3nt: TGTGCCAGCAGGGTAACAGGGTACAATGAGCAGTTCTTC